In this sample, the clone carrying this TCR beta chain turned up many times. The data were taken from a study of read filtering for tumor transcriptome and immune sequencing. From about 400 ng of RNA, a library with molecular barcoded alpha/delta and beta/gamma adaptors was made. TCRdb re-called the reads with MiXCR, one entry per CDR3 protein. This table holds some 120,000 distinct CDR3 sequences, over 10% found once. Germline V gene data show CDR1 as SQVTM and CDR2 as ANQGSEA. Trimming stripped 1 base from V and 7 bases from J, with 20 bases between. This CDR3 region has 16 residues. The sample was a population of CD138-negative cells sorted from bone marrow. The clonotype was recovered from a donor over 35 with multiple myeloma. The rearrangement joins TRBV29-1 to TRBJ2-1, with D possibly matching TRBD1 (6 bases). In DNA, the CDR3 is TGCAGCGTTGAAGTCTTGCCCGTCACAGGGTGGAATGAGCAGTTCTTC. It encodes CSVEVLPVTGWNEQFF.